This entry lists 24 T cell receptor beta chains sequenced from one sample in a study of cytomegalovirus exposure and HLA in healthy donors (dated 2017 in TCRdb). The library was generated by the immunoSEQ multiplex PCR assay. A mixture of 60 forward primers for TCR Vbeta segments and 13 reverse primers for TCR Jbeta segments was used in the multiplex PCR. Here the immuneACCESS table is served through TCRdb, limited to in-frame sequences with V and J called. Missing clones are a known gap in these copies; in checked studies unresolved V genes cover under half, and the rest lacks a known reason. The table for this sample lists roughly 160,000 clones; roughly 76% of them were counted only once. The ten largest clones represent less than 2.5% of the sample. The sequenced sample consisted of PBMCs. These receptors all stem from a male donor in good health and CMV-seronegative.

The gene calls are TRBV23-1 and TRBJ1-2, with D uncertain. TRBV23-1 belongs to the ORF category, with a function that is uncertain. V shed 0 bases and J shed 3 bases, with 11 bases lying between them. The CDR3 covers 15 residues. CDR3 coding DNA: TGCGCCAGCAGTCAATCGTGGGCAGATTACTATGGCTACACCTTC. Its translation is CASSQSWADYYGYTF.

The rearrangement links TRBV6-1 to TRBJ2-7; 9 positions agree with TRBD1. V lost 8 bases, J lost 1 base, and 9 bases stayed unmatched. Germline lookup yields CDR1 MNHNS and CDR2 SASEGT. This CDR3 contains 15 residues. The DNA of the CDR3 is TGTGCCAGCTTACCGCCCGGGACAGGGTCCTACGAGCAGTACTTC. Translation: CASLPPGTGSYEQYF.

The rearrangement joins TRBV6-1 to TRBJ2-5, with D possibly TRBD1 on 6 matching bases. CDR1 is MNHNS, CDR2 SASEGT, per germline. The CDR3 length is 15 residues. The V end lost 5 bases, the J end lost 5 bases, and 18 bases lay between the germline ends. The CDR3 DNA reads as TGTGCCAGCAGTAAGACCCCGGACAGTCGTGAGACCCAGTACTTC. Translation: CASSKTPDSRETQYF.

The CDR3 sequence is CASSAGTVQETQYF. In DNA, the CDR3 is TGTGCCAGCAGCGCCGGGACAGTCCAAGAGACCCAGTACTTC. J is TRBJ2-5 and V is TRBV5-4, with 7 bases matching TRBD1. Looked up from germline, CDR1 is SGHNT and CDR2 is YYREEE (reference sequence). Trimming at V came to 4 bases and at J to 1 base, leaving 4 bases not matched to a gene. The CDR3 extends over 14 amino acids.

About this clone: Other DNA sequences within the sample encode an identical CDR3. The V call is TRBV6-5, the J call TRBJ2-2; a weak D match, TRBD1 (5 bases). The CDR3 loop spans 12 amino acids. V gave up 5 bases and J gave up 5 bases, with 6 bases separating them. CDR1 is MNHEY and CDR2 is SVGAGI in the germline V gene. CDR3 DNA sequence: TGTGCCAGCAGTAGGGGAACCGGGGAGCTGTTTTTT. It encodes CASSRGTGELFF.

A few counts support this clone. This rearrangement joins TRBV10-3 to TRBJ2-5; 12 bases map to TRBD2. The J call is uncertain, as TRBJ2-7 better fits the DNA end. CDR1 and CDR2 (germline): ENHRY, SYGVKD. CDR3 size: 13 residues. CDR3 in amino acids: CAISRLAGDEQYF. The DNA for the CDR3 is TGTGCCATCAGTAGACTAGCGGGGGACGAGCAGTACTTC.

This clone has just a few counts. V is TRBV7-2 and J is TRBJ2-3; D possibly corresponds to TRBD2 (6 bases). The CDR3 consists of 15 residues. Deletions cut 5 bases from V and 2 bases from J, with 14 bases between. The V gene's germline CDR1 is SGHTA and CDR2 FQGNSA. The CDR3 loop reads CASSRTGSSTDTQYF. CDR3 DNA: TGTGCCAGCAGCCGCACCGGGAGCTCCACAGATACGCAGTATTTT.

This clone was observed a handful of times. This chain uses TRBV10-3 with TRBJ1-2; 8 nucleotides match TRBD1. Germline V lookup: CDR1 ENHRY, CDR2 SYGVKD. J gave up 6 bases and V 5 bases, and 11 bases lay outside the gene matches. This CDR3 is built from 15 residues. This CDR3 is CAISTRQGKGDGYTF. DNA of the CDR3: TGTGCCATCAGTACAAGACAGGGGAAGGGTGATGGCTACACCTTC.

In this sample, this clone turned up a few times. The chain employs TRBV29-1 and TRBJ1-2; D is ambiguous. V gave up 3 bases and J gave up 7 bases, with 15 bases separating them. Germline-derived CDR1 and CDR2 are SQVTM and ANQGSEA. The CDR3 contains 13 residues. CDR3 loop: CSVDMGGYGGYTF. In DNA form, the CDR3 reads TGCAGCGTTGACATGGGAGGATATGGTGGCTACACCTTC.

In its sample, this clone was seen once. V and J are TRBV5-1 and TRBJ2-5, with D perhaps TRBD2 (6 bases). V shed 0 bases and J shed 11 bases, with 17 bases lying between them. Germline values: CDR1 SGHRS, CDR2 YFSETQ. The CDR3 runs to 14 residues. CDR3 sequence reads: CASSLDGSTGEQYF. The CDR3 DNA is TGCGCCAGCAGCTTGGATGGGTCCACGGGGGAGCAGTACTTC.

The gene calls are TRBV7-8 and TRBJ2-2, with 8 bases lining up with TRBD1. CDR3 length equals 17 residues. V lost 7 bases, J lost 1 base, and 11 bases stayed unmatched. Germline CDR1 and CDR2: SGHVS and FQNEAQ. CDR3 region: CASISELDRVNTGELFF. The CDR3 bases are TGTGCCAGCATATCTGAACTGGACAGGGTGAACACCGGGGAGCTGTTTTTT.

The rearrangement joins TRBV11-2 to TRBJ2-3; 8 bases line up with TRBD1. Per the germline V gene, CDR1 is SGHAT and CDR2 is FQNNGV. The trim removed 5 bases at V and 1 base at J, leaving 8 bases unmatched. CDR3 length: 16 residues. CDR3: CASSLGQGWGTDTQYF. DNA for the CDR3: TGTGCCAGCAGCCTAGGACAGGGTTGGGGCACAGATACGCAGTATTTT.

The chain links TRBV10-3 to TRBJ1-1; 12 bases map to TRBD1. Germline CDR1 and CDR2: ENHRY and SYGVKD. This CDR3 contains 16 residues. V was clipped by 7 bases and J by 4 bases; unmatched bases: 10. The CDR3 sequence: CAITVGQGAEGTEAFF. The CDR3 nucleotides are TGTGCCATCACCGTGGGACAGGGGGCGGAAGGCACTGAAGCTTTCTTT.

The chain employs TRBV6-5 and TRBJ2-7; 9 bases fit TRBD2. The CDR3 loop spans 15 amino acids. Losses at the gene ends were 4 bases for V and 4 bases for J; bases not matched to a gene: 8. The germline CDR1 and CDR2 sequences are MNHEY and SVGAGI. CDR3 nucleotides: TGTGCCAGCAGTTTAAGCGGGGGGCCACTATACGAGCAGTACTTC. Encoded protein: CASSLSGGPLYEQYF.

CDR3 nucleotide sequence: TGTGCCAGCAGCTCGATGTGGACAGGCCCGGGAGGGGCCAACGTCCTGACTTTC. Residues: CASSSMWTGPGGANVLTF. V gene TRBV7-2 combines with J gene TRBJ2-6; 7 bases map to TRBD1. Trimming at V came to 4 bases and at J to 4 bases, leaving 13 bases not matched to a gene. The germline V gene encodes CDR1 SGHTA and CDR2 FQGNSA. The CDR3 spans 18 residues.

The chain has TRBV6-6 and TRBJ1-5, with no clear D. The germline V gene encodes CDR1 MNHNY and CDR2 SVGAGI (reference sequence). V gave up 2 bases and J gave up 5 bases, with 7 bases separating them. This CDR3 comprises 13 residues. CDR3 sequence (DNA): TGTGCCAGCAGTTACACTAGGGATCAGCCCCAGCATTTT. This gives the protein CASSYTRDQPQHF.

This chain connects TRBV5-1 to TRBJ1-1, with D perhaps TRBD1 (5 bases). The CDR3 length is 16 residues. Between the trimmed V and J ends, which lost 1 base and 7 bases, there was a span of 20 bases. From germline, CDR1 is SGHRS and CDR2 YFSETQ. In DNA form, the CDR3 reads TGCGCCAGCAGCTTGTATTCGTATGTAGGCAGGGATGAAGCTTTCTTT. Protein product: CASSLYSYVGRDEAFF. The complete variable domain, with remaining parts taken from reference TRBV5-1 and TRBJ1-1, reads KAGVTQTPRYLIKTRGQQVTLSCSPISGHRSVSWYQQTPGQGLQFLFEYFSETQRNKGNFPGRFSGRQFSNSRSEMNVSTLELGDSALYLCASSLYSYVGRDEAFFGQGTRLTVV.

The CDR3 protein is CASSQGVERTEAFF. The CDR3 DNA reads TGTGCCAGCTCACAGGGGGTTGAGAGAACTGAAGCTTTCTTT. V and J are TRBV18 and TRBJ1-1; maybe TRBD1 (6 bases). CDR3 length equals 14 residues. V was clipped by 4 bases and J by 5 bases, with 14 bases between them. Germline assignment: CDR1 KGHSH and CDR2 LQKENI.

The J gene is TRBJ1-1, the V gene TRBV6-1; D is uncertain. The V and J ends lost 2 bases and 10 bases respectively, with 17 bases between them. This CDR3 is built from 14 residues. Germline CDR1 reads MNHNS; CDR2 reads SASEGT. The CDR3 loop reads CASSESGSMVLAFF. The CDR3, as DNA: TGTGCCAGCAGTGAATCAGGCAGTATGGTGTTAGCTTTCTTT.

The CDR3 region has the DNA TGTGCCAGCAGTTATCGACACAACACTGAAGCTTTCTTT. It codes for CASSYRHNTEAFF. The chain joins TRBV6-6 to TRBJ1-1; D gene unclear. Germline V lookup: CDR1 MNHNY, CDR2 SVGAGI (reference sequence). V lost 3 bases and J lost 2, with 7 bases in between. CDR3 length: 13 amino acids.

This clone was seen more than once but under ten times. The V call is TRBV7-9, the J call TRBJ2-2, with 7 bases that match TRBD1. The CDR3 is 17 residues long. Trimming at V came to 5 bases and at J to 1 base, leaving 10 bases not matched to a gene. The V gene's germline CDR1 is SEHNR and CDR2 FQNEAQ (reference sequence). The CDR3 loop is CASSPPFRDRNTGELFF. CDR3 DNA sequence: TGTGCCAGCAGCCCACCGTTCCGGGACAGGAACACCGGGGAGCTGTTTTTT.

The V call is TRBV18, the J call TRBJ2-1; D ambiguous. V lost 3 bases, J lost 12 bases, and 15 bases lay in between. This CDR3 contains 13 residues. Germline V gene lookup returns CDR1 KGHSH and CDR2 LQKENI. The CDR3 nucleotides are TGTGCCAGCTCACCCGACGCGGATTATGGGCAGTTCTTC. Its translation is CASSPDADYGQFF.

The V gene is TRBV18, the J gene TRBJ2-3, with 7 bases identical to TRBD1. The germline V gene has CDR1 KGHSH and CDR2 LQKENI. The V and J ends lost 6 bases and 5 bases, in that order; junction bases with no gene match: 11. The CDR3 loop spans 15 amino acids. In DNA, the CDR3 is TGTGCCAGCTCGGACGCAGGGGGTGGGGAAGATACGCAGTATTTT. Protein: CASSDAGGGEDTQYF.

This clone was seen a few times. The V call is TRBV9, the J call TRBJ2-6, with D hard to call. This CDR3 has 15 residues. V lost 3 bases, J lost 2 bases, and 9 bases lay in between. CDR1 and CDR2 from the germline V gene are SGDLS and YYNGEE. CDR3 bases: TGTGCCAGCAGCGGCAGGTTGGCTGGGGCCAACGTCCTGACTTTC. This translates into CASSGRLAGANVLTF.